This is a list of T cell receptor beta chains from one sample in a study of shared clonotypes between healthy human individuals. Profiling relied on immunoSEQ multiplex PCR, and the TCRdb table lists in-frame clones only, not all of them. In the table there are about 2.4 million clones, roughly 93% of which are singletons. What was sequenced was naive CD4+ T cells from PBMCs. Receptor source: a man aged 18 to 29 in good health. Some clones in this sample may be carry-over from other donors' samples. CDR3s include the opening cysteine and the closing phenylalanine or tryptophan. The D gene is left open where the match is weak. Clone sizes are given selectively: once, few, many, or a class where the clone is expanded.

d_call: TRBD1
clone_size: NA
v_call: TRBV29-1
j_call: TRBJ2-7
cdr3_aa: CSVEWTGRPYEQYF
cdr3_nt: TGCAGCGTTGAATGGACAGGGCGGCCCTACGAGCAGTACTTC

d_call: NA
clone_size: NA
v_call: TRBV11-2
j_call: TRBJ2-5
cdr3_aa: CASSYLQETQYF
cdr3_nt: TGTGCCAGCAGCTATCTACAAGAGACCCAGTACTTC

d_call: NA
clone_size: NA
v_call: TRBV6-6
j_call: TRBJ2-1
cdr3_aa: CASSYSMQGSNEQFF
cdr3_nt: TGTGCCAGCAGTTACTCAATGCAGGGGTCCAATGAGCAGTTCTTC

d_call: NA
clone_size: NA
v_call: TRBV11-3
j_call: TRBJ2-7
cdr3_aa: CASSHGTYEQYF
cdr3_nt: TGTGCCAGCAGCCACGGGACCTACGAGCAGTACTTC

d_call: TRBD1
clone_size: NA
v_call: TRBV25-1
j_call: TRBJ2-7
cdr3_aa: CASSEHLGQGWYEQYF
cdr3_nt: TGTGCCAGCAGTGAACATTTGGGACAGGGTTGGTACGAGCAGTACTTC

d_call: NA
clone_size: NA
v_call: TRBV28
j_call: TRBJ1-2
cdr3_aa: CASSFGGGMIYGYTF
cdr3_nt: TGTGCCAGCAGTTTCGGGGGGGGCATGATCTATGGCTACACCTTC

d_call: TRBD2
clone_size: once
v_call: TRBV7-8
j_call: TRBJ2-7
cdr3_aa: CASSLVGGSSYEQYF
cdr3_nt: TGTGCCAGCAGCTTAGTAGGCGGGAGCTCCTACGAGCAGTACTTC

d_call: TRBD1
clone_size: NA
v_call: TRBV7-2
j_call: TRBJ1-2
cdr3_aa: CASSPSRDRNYGYTF
cdr3_nt: TGTGCCAGCAGCCCATCTCGGGACAGAAACTATGGCTACACCTTC

d_call: NA
clone_size: NA
v_call: TRBV7-2
j_call: TRBJ2-2
cdr3_aa: CASSPLGRATGELFF
cdr3_nt: TGTGCCAGCAGCCCTCTCGGCAGGGCCACCGGGGAGCTGTTTTTT

d_call: NA
clone_size: NA
v_call: TRBV11-2
j_call: TRBJ2-1
cdr3_aa: CASSSPPRDQFF
cdr3_nt: TGTGCCAGCAGCTCCCCCCCCCGGGATCAGTTCTTC

d_call: NA
clone_size: NA
v_call: TRBV19
j_call: TRBJ1-4
cdr3_aa: CASRVDRDEKLFF
cdr3_nt: TGTGCCAGTAGAGTGGACCGGGATGAAAAACTGTTTTTT

d_call: NA
clone_size: NA
v_call: TRBV6-6
j_call: TRBJ2-7
cdr3_aa: CASSYPNGFEQYF
cdr3_nt: TGTGCCAGCAGTTACCCGAATGGGTTCGAGCAGTACTTC

d_call: NA
clone_size: once
v_call: TRBV28
j_call: TRBJ2-2
cdr3_aa: CASSFPGTNTGELFF
cdr3_nt: TGTGCCAGCAGTTTTCCGGGGACTAACACCGGGGAGCTGTTTTTT

d_call: NA
clone_size: NA
v_call: TRBV5-1
j_call: TRBJ2-7
cdr3_aa: CASSLGGYEQYF
cdr3_nt: TGCGCCAGCAGCTTGGGTGGCTACGAGCAGTACTTC

d_call: TRBD1
clone_size: NA
v_call: TRBV18
j_call: TRBJ2-5
cdr3_aa: CASSPRQGRRETQYF
cdr3_nt: TGTGCCAGCTCACCACGACAGGGGAGAAGGGAGACCCAGTACTTC

d_call: TRBD2
clone_size: NA
v_call: TRBV29-1
j_call: TRBJ2-7
cdr3_aa: CSGGGGTYEQYF
cdr3_nt: TGCAGCGGGGGCGGGGGTACCTACGAGCAGTACTTC

d_call: TRBD1
clone_size: NA
v_call: TRBV18
j_call: TRBJ2-1
cdr3_aa: CASSPGTGLSYNEQFF
cdr3_nt: TGTGCCAGCTCTCCCGGGACAGGCCTATCCTACAATGAGCAGTTCTTC

d_call: TRBD2
clone_size: NA
v_call: TRBV7-9
j_call: TRBJ2-1
cdr3_aa: CASRQSRAGVSYNEQFF
cdr3_nt: TGTGCCAGCAGGCAGAGTAGGGCGGGAGTTTCCTACAATGAGCAGTTCTTC

d_call: NA
clone_size: NA
v_call: TRBV6-1
j_call: TRBJ1-6
cdr3_aa: CASALIGVGSPLHF
cdr3_nt: TGTGCCAGCGCACTCATAGGGGTAGGATCACCCCTCCACTTT

d_call: NA
clone_size: NA
v_call: TRBV7-9
j_call: TRBJ1-2
cdr3_aa: CASSFASNYGYTF
cdr3_nt: TGTGCCAGCAGCTTCGCCTCTAACTATGGCTACACCTTC

d_call: NA
clone_size: NA
v_call: TRBV7-2
j_call: TRBJ1-4
cdr3_aa: CASSPLGAARWANEKLFF
cdr3_nt: TGTGCCAGCAGCCCACTGGGGGCGGCCCGATGGGCTAATGAAAAACTGTTTTTT

d_call: TRBD1
clone_size: NA
v_call: TRBV29-1
j_call: TRBJ1-4
cdr3_aa: CSASTGGVEKLFF
cdr3_nt: TGCAGCGCTTCGACAGGGGGCGTCGAAAAACTGTTTTTT

d_call: TRBD1
clone_size: NA
v_call: TRBV2
j_call: TRBJ2-6
cdr3_aa: CASSWGQITGANVLTF
cdr3_nt: TGTGCCAGCAGCTGGGGACAGATCACTGGGGCCAACGTCCTGACTTTC

d_call: NA
clone_size: NA
v_call: TRBV7-2
j_call: TRBJ2-1
cdr3_aa: CASSSSRAQFF
cdr3_nt: TGTGCCAGCAGCTCTAGCAGGGCGCAGTTCTTC

d_call: NA
clone_size: NA
v_call: TRBV5-1
j_call: TRBJ1-3
cdr3_aa: CASSPRLSSGNTIYF
cdr3_nt: TGCGCCAGCAGCCCTCGACTCAGCTCTGGAAACACCATATATTTT

d_call: NA
clone_size: NA
v_call: TRBV7-2
j_call: TRBJ2-5
cdr3_aa: CASSVEGGPGETQYF
cdr3_nt: TGTGCCAGCAGCGTTGAGGGGGGGCCCGGAGAGACCCAGTACTTC

d_call: NA
clone_size: NA
v_call: TRBV5-4
j_call: TRBJ2-7
cdr3_aa: CASSPSGGNYEQYF
cdr3_nt: TGTGCCAGCAGCCCAAGCGGAGGGAACTACGAGCAGTACTTC

d_call: TRBD2
clone_size: NA
v_call: TRBV5-1
j_call: TRBJ2-1
cdr3_aa: CASSLTLAGNYNEQFF
cdr3_nt: TGCGCCAGCAGCCTGACCTTAGCGGGAAATTACAATGAGCAGTTCTTC

d_call: TRBD2
clone_size: NA
v_call: TRBV30
j_call: TRBJ2-3
cdr3_aa: CAWSPRRGGRQTLTQYF
cdr3_nt: TGTGCCTGGAGCCCCCGCCGGGGCGGGAGGCAAACACTCACGCAGTATTTT

d_call: NA
clone_size: once
v_call: TRBV6-4
j_call: TRBJ2-1
cdr3_aa: CASSDSGGTYNEQFF
cdr3_nt: TGTGCCAGCAGTGACTCGGGCGGGACGTACAATGAGCAGTTCTTC

d_call: NA
clone_size: NA
v_call: TRBV27
j_call: TRBJ1-2
cdr3_aa: CASSYTGGRGNYGYTF
cdr3_nt: TGTGCCAGCAGTTACACCGGGGGCCGGGGAAACTATGGCTACACCTTC

d_call: NA
clone_size: NA
v_call: TRBV7-3
j_call: TRBJ1-2
cdr3_aa: CASSLNQNYGYTF
cdr3_nt: TGTGCCAGCAGCTTAAACCAGAACTATGGCTACACCTTC

d_call: TRBD2
clone_size: NA
v_call: TRBV9
j_call: TRBJ2-3
cdr3_aa: CASSIAGGDTDTQYF
cdr3_nt: TGTGCCAGCAGTATAGCGGGAGGGGACACAGATACGCAGTATTTT

d_call: TRBD2
clone_size: NA
v_call: TRBV28
j_call: TRBJ2-7
cdr3_aa: CASSFGLAASSYEQYF
cdr3_nt: TGTGCCAGCAGTTTCGGACTAGCGGCGAGCTCCTACGAGCAGTACTTC

d_call: NA
clone_size: once
v_call: TRBV4-1
j_call: TRBJ1-5
cdr3_aa: CASSQDGSRGQPQHF
cdr3_nt: TGCGCCAGCAGCCAAGATGGGTCGAGAGGCCAGCCCCAGCATTTT

d_call: NA
clone_size: NA
v_call: TRBV28
j_call: TRBJ2-7
cdr3_aa: CASSSWTHLEEQYF
cdr3_nt: TGTGCCAGCAGTTCCTGGACCCACTTGGAAGAGCAGTACTTC

d_call: TRBD2
clone_size: NA
v_call: TRBV4-3
j_call: TRBJ2-3
cdr3_aa: CASSQDGREGFQDTQYF
cdr3_nt: TGCGCCAGCAGCCAAGACGGGCGGGAGGGCTTTCAAGATACGCAGTATTTT

d_call: NA
clone_size: NA
v_call: TRBV6-7
j_call: TRBJ2-1
cdr3_aa: CASSYPGVAEYNEQFF
cdr3_nt: TGTGCCAGCAGTTACCCGGGGGTAGCTGAGTACAATGAGCAGTTCTTC

d_call: NA
clone_size: NA
v_call: TRBV21-1
j_call: TRBJ1-2
cdr3_aa: CASSPRWDLGGGPEGYTF
cdr3_nt: TGTGCCAGCAGCCCCCGCTGGGATCTAGGGGGGGGACCAGAAGGCTACACCTTC

d_call: NA
clone_size: once
v_call: TRBV7-9
j_call: TRBJ2-1
cdr3_aa: CAGEIWDEQFF
cdr3_nt: TGTGCCGGGGAGATCTGGGATGAGCAGTTCTTC

d_call: NA
clone_size: NA
v_call: TRBV21-1
j_call: TRBJ1-3
cdr3_aa: CASRKSSGNTIYF
cdr3_nt: TGTGCCAGCAGAAAGAGCTCTGGAAACACCATATATTTT

d_call: NA
clone_size: NA
v_call: TRBV5-1
j_call: TRBJ1-2
cdr3_aa: CASRHTPGTKYGYTF
cdr3_nt: TGCGCCAGCCGTCACACCCCAGGGACGAAGTATGGCTACACCTTC

d_call: NA
clone_size: NA
v_call: TRBV5-1
j_call: TRBJ2-5
cdr3_aa: CASSLAPRGGGEETQYF
cdr3_nt: TGCGCCAGCAGCTTGGCTCCCCGGGGAGGGGGGGAAGAGACCCAGTACTTC

d_call: NA
clone_size: NA
v_call: TRBV7-3
j_call: TRBJ2-5
cdr3_aa: CASSGTIQETQYF
cdr3_nt: TGTGCCAGCTCCGGGACCATACAAGAGACCCAGTACTTC

d_call: NA
clone_size: NA
v_call: TRBV9
j_call: TRBJ1-2
cdr3_aa: CASSGLRQTNYGYTF
cdr3_nt: TGTGCCAGCAGCGGATTGCGACAGACGAACTATGGCTACACCTTC

d_call: TRBD2
clone_size: NA
v_call: TRBV5-1
j_call: TRBJ2-3
cdr3_aa: CASSSRLAGGGDTQYF
cdr3_nt: TGCGCCAGCAGCTCCAGACTAGCGGGAGGGGGCGATACGCAGTATTTT

d_call: TRBD1
clone_size: once
v_call: TRBV18
j_call: TRBJ2-5
cdr3_aa: CASSPSLRDRQETQYF
cdr3_nt: TGTGCCAGCTCGCCAAGCCTAAGGGACAGACAAGAGACCCAGTACTTC

d_call: NA
clone_size: NA
v_call: TRBV7-3
j_call: TRBJ2-3
cdr3_aa: CASSRSGSSTDTQYF
cdr3_nt: TGTGCCAGCAGCCGAAGCGGATCTAGCACAGATACGCAGTATTTT

d_call: TRBD2
clone_size: NA
v_call: TRBV28
j_call: TRBJ2-7
cdr3_aa: CASRPPGLAGYEQYF
cdr3_nt: TGTGCCAGCAGACCACCGGGACTAGCGGGATACGAGCAGTACTTC

d_call: TRBD2
clone_size: NA
v_call: TRBV27
j_call: TRBJ2-7
cdr3_aa: CASSQRLAGIYEQYF
cdr3_nt: TGTGCCAGCAGTCAAAGACTAGCGGGGATCTACGAGCAGTACTTC

d_call: NA
clone_size: NA
v_call: TRBV14
j_call: TRBJ2-7
cdr3_aa: CASSQGGNSYEQYF
cdr3_nt: TGTGCCAGCAGCCAAGGAGGGAACTCCTACGAGCAGTACTTC

d_call: NA
clone_size: NA
v_call: TRBV29-1
j_call: TRBJ2-3
cdr3_aa: CSVPRVRDTQYF
cdr3_nt: TGCAGCGTACCGAGAGTGAGGGATACGCAGTATTTT

d_call: TRBD2
clone_size: NA
v_call: TRBV12-5
j_call: TRBJ2-1
cdr3_aa: CASGPETSASSYNEQFF
cdr3_nt: TGTGCTAGTGGACCCGAGACTAGCGCGAGCTCCTACAATGAGCAGTTCTTC

d_call: NA
clone_size: NA
v_call: TRBV6-1
j_call: TRBJ2-3
cdr3_aa: CASSEARGDTQYF
cdr3_nt: TGTGCCAGCAGTGAAGCGAGAGGTGATACGCAGTATTTT

d_call: TRBD1
clone_size: NA
v_call: TRBV18
j_call: TRBJ2-7
cdr3_aa: CASSLRQGTYEQYF
cdr3_nt: TGTGCCAGCTCACTCAGACAGGGAACGTACGAGCAGTACTTC

d_call: NA
clone_size: NA
v_call: TRBV4-1
j_call: TRBJ2-5
cdr3_aa: CASSRATGETQYF
cdr3_nt: TGCGCCAGCAGCCGCGCTACTGGGGAGACCCAGTACTTC

d_call: NA
clone_size: NA
v_call: TRBV30
j_call: TRBJ2-7
cdr3_aa: CAWSRGTSYEQYF
cdr3_nt: TGTGCCTGGAGTCGCGGGACGTCCTACGAGCAGTACTTC